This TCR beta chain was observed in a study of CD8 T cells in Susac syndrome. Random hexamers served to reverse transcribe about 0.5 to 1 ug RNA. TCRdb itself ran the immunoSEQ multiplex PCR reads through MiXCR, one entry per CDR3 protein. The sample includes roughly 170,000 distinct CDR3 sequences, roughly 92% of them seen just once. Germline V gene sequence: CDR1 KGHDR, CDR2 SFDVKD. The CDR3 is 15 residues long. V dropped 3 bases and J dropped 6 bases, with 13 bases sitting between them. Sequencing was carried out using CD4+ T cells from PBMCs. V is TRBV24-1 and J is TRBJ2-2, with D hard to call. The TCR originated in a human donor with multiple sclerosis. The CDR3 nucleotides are TGTGCCACCAGTGATACCCTTTCCTATGCCGGGGAGCTGTTTTTT. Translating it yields CATSDTLSYAGELFF.